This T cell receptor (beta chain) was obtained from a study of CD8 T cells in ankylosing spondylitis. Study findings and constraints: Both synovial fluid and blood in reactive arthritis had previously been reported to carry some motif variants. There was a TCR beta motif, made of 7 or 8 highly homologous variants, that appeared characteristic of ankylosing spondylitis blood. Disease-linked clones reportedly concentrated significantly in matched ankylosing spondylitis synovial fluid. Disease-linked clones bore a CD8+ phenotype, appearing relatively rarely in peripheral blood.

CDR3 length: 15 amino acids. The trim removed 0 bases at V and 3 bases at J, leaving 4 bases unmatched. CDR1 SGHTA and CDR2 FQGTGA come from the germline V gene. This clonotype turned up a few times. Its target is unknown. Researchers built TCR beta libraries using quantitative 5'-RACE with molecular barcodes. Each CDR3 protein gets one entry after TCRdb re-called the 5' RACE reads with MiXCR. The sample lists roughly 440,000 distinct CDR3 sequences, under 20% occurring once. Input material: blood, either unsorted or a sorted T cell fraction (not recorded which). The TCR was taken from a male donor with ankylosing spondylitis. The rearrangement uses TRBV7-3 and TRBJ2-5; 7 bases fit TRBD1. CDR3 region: CASSLTGTVKETQYF. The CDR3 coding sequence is TGTGCCAGCAGCTTAACCGGGACAGTGAAAGAGACCCAGTACTTC.